This is a list of T cell receptor beta chains from one sample in a study of CD8+ T cells in alopecia areata. Generated by immunoSEQ multiplex PCR, the TCRdb table keeps only in-frame clones and is missing some. The data hold approximately 160,000 clones, with about 60% observed a single time. Sample: CD4+ T cells sorted from blood, taken at week 24, from a patient treated with tofacitinib. The receptors derive from a human donor with alopecia areata. Both conserved end residues are part of each CDR3. The D gene is left open where the match is weak. Only part of the rows carry a size: once, few, many, or a class if the clone is expanded.

cdr3_aa cdr3_nt d_call v_call clone_size j_call
CASSRQAGVQETQYF TGTGCCAGCAGCCGTCAAGCGGGGGTCCAAGAGACCCAGTACTTC TRBD2 TRBV7-3 . TRBJ2-5
CASSLSLGQGSPLHF TGCGCCAGCAGCTTGAGTTTGGGACAGGGTTCACCCCTCCACTTT TRBD1 TRBV5-1 . TRBJ1-6
CATSGDLVHEQYF TGTGCCACCTCAGGGGACTTAGTCCACGAGCAGTACTTC . TRBV2 . TRBJ2-7
CASSPTGQYNEQFF TGTGCCAGCAGCCCGACGGGACAGTACAATGAGCAGTTCTTC TRBD1 TRBV5-8 many TRBJ2-1
CAWSIRRIQGGTEAFF TGTGCCTGGAGTATAAGACGCATACAGGGGGGGACTGAAGCTTTCTTT TRBD1 TRBV30 . TRBJ1-1
CASSLGTGINNEQFF TGTGCCAGCAGCTTAGGGACAGGGATTAACAATGAGCAGTTCTTC TRBD1 TRBV11-2 . TRBJ2-1
CASSLNEQYF TGTGCCAGCAGTTTAAACGAGCAGTACTTC . TRBV2 . TRBJ2-7
CAWNTGLAEYTDTQYF TGTGCCTGGAATACTGGACTAGCGGAGTACACAGATACGCAGTATTTT TRBD2 TRBV30 . TRBJ2-3
CSHGEGNYGYTF TGCAGTCATGGGGAGGGGAACTATGGCTACACCTTC . TRBV29-1 . TRBJ1-2
CASSQDPGGGQPQHF TGCGCCAGCAGCCAAGATCCGGGGGGAGGGCAGCCCCAGCATTTT . TRBV4-1 . TRBJ1-5
CSVRRGWAYEQYF TGCAGCGTCCGTCGGGGGTGGGCCTACGAGCAGTACTTC . TRBV29-1 . TRBJ2-7
CASSLTGGEEKLFF TGCGCCAGCAGCCTGACAGGGGGGGAAGAAAAACTGTTTTTT TRBD1 TRBV5-1 . TRBJ1-4